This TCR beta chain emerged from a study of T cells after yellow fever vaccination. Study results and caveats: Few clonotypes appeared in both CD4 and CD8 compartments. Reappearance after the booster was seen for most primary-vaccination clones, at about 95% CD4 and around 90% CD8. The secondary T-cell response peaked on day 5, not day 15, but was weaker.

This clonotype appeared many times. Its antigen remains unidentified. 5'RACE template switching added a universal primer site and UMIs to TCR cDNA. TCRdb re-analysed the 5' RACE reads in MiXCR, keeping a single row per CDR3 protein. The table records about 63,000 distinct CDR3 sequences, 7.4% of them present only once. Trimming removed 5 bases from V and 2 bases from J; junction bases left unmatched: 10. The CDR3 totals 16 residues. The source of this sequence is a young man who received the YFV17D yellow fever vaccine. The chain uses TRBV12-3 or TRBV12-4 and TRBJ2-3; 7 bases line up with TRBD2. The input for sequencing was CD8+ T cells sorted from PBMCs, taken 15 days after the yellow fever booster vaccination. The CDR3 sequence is CASSHMEGGITDTQYF. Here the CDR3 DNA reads TGTGCCAGCAGTCACATGGAGGGAGGGATCACAGATACGCAGTATTTT.